This TCR beta chain was sequenced for a study of T cells after yellow fever vaccination (dated by TCRdb to between 2018 and 2021). At the level of the whole study: The SMART-Seq v4 Ultra Low Input RNA kit was used to prepare libraries from fractions with low cell numbers. To follow T-cell clones before and after both primary and booster YFV17D yellow fever vaccination, bulk TCR alpha and beta repertoires underwent longitudinal sequencing. Two healthy male donors made up the cohort, one aged 18 to 30 years and the other aged 30 to 39 years. Blood samples were taken at several timepoints before and after primary and secondary immunization, and bulk PBMC replicates and cell subsets were isolated. Overall study results and their limits: Most clones expanded after primary vaccination were re-detected after the booster (96% of CD4 and roughly 85% of CD8), suggesting broad memory maintenance. Because only a couple of donors were included in the study, the extent to which the findings can be generalized is limited. Because abundant contaminating clonotypes from the bulk population could be contained in FACS-sorted repertoires, computational filtering was required. The secondary T-cell response was weaker than the primary response but faster, peaking on day 5 instead of day 15. A small share of clonotypes was detected in both CD4 and CD8 compartments, with the overlap likely arising from convergent recombination.

Counted from cysteine to phenylalanine, this CDR3 has 13 amino acids. The read is trimmed to its CDR3 DNA, 39 bases read in frame from base 1. V was cut back by 0 bases and J by 4 bases, leaving a gap of 8 bases between them. The CDR1 and CDR2 encoded by the germline V gene are SGDLS and YYNGEE. There are many counts of this clonotype. Its cognate antigen has yet to be identified. No per-base quality is available; no much larger clone lies one base away. The treatment or condition label of this sample denotes: live attenuated yellow fever vaccine strain. At each blood-draw timepoint, two biological replicates of bulk PBMCs were collected. PBMCs were isolated from peripheral blood using a standard Ficoll-Paque protocol. RNA was extracted with TriZol from bulk PBMCs, CD4 and CD8 fractions, and dextramer-positive and dextramer-negative fractions. TCR cDNA was synthesized by 5'RACE template switching, which introduced a universal primer site and unique molecular identifiers. Priming of cDNA synthesis was performed from both the TCR alpha and TCR beta constant segments. Library amplification used two PCR steps, and the second PCR step added sample barcodes and sequencing adapters. Libraries were sequenced on Illumina HiSeq 2500 (2x100 bp) or NovaSeq (2x150 bp). The original methods were these. Reads were demultiplexed and collapsed into UMI consensus sequences with MIGEC, and V(D)J alignment was performed with MiXCR. Vaccine-responding clonotypes were identified with edgeR using replicate PBMC samples, with FDR below 0.01 and a log2 fold change above 5 up to day 15 being required. Each bulk clonotype was labeled CD4 or CD8 based on which sequenced repertoire, CD4 or CD8, contained the clonotype at higher abundance. Clones were called with MiXCR by TCRdb after fastp trimmed the public reads at Q25, and only in-frame beta chains were retained. Under each unique CDR3 protein, matching rows form one entry showing the most common genes and DNA. The V and J calls follow TCRdb's processing rather than the paper's. Present in this sample are 620,000 or so distinct CDR3 sequences, around an eighth of which were seen just once. 15% of the sample is held by the ten biggest clonotypes.

This sequence uses TRBV9 and TRBJ2-7, with no D gene named confidently. The source is a man younger than 45 who received the YFV17D yellow fever vaccine. Sequenced material: PBMCs, taken on the day of the yellow fever booster vaccination. The CDR3 region: CASSVAPRYEQYF. The sequence in DNA is TGTGCCAGCAGCGTAGCTCCGAGGTACGAGCAGTACTTC. Joined to the reference TRBV9 and TRBJ2-7 proteins, this CDR3 gives the full variable domain: DSGVTQTPKHLITATGQRVTLRCSPRSGDLSVYWYQQSLDQGLQFLIQYYNGEERAKGNILERFSAQQFPDLHSELNLSSLELGDSALYFCASSVAPRYEQYFGPGTRLTVT.